The next 20 T cell receptor beta chains were all read from a single sample in a study of early T cells in non-severe SARS-CoV-2 infection. TCRdb reanalysed the 5' RACE reads using MiXCR and keeps one entry per CDR3 protein. The sample has some 100,000 distinct CDR3 sequences; roughly 15% are singletons. The specimen was whole blood. Every receptor here comes from an adult who was a healthcare worker with PCR-confirmed SARS-CoV-2 infection or an uninfected control (not recorded which).

The chain joins TRBV10-2 to TRBJ1-4; D may be TRBD1 (6 bases). The V end was cut by 3 bases, the J end by 8 bases, with 16 bases between. Germline CDR1 and CDR2: WSHSY and SAAADI. CDR3 length: 15 residues. CDR3 nucleotides: TGCGCCAGCAGTGAAATTGTGGACAGACGCGAAAAACTGTTTTTT. It translates to CASSEIVDRREKLFF.

This rearrangement joins TRBV6-1 to TRBJ2-7, with TRBD2 identical over 13 bases. The CDR3 has 14 residues. V trimming: 4 bases; J trimming: 4 bases; junction bases outside the gene matches: 1. Germline lookup yields CDR1 MNHNS and CDR2 SASEGT. The CDR3 DNA reads TGTGCCAGCAGTGGGACTAGCGGGGGTTACGAGCAGTACGTC. This gives the protein CASSGTSGGYEQYV.

V is TRBV5-6 and J is TRBJ2-1; the match to TRBD1 covers 7 bases. CDR1 and CDR2 (germline): SGHDT, YYEEEE. The CDR3 consists of 17 residues. V lost 0 bases and J lost 3; bases outside the gene matches: 9. The CDR3 bases are TGTGCCAGCAGCTTGGATGGCCTTGGACAGGTCTACAATGAGCAGTTCTTC. It encodes CASSLDGLGQVYNEQFF.

This clonotype was counted only a few times. The chain employs TRBV5-1 and TRBJ2-7; no firm D call. Germline assignment: CDR1 SGHRS and CDR2 YFSETQ. V was shortened by 1 base and J by 2 bases, with 7 bases between the two germline ends. This CDR3 has 13 residues. DNA for the CDR3: TGCGCCAGCAGCTTGTACCCGGCCTACGAGCAGTACGTC. It translates to CASSLYPAYEQYV.

This clonotype was counted a few times. The junction does not match germline at one end; this may be a read error. The chain combines TRBV19 with TRBJ2-1; tentative D call: TRBD2 (5 bases). The CDR3 spans 16 residues. Looked up from germline, CDR1 is LNHDA and CDR2 is SQIVND (reference sequence). CDR3 amino acids: CASRIGSTSSYNEQFF. The CDR3 DNA follows: TGTGCCAGTAGAATAGGGTCTACTAGCTCCTACAATGAGCAGTTCTTC.

This clonotype was found a few times. The chain has TRBV5-1 and TRBJ2-3, with D perhaps TRBD2 (5 bases). The germline V gene encodes CDR1 SGHRS and CDR2 YFSETQ. V lost 4 bases, J lost 2 bases, and 11 bases lay in between. CDR3 length: 14 amino acids. The chain's CDR3 is CASSPPDYTDTQYF. CDR3 in DNA: TGCGCCAGCAGCCCGCCTGACTACACAGATACGCAGTATTTT.

This clonotype has a handful of counts. This sequence joins TRBV12-3 or TRBV12-4 and TRBJ2-1; 8 positions match TRBD1. The V segment lost 6 bases and the J segment 8 bases; nucleotides outside the gene matches: 9. This CDR3 is built from 14 residues. In DNA form, the CDR3 reads TGTGCCAGCAGACTCGGACAGGGTAGCGATGAGCAGTTCTTC. Its translation is CASRLGQGSDEQFF.

The chain joins TRBV30 to TRBJ2-2; TRBD2 might be the D (6 bases). The V gene's germline CDR1 is GTSNPN and CDR2 SVGIG (reference sequence). V was trimmed by 5 bases and J by 4 bases, leaving 14 bases between them. CDR3 length equals 14 residues. This CDR3 reads CAWGRGGSTGELFF. The DNA for the CDR3 is TGTGCCTGGGGACGTGGGGGGTCCACCGGGGAGCTGTTTTTT. Using reference TRBV30 and TRBJ2-2 for the parts outside the CDR3, the full variable domain is SQTIHQWPATLVQPVGSPLSLECTVEGTSNPNLYWYRQAAGRGLQLLFYSVGIGQISSEVPQNLSASRPQDRQFILSSKKLLLSDSGFYLCAWGRGGSTGELFFGEGSRLTVL.

This clonotype was picked up a small number of times. In DNA form, the CDR3 reads TGTGCCAGCAGTGACAAGACAGGGTATTACAATGAGCAGTTCTTC. Translated, it gives CASSDKTGYYNEQFF. V gene TRBV6-6 combines with J gene TRBJ2-1; 7 bases align to TRBD1. The J segment lost 4 bases and the V segment lost 5 bases, leaving 8 bases of the junction unmatched. Germline-derived CDR1 and CDR2 are MNHNY and SVGAGI (reference sequence). The CDR3 sequence is 15 residues long.

The chain uses TRBV29-1 and TRBJ2-5; 7 positions match TRBD1. The J segment lost 5 bases and the V segment lost 7 bases, leaving 7 bases of the junction unmatched. The length of the CDR3 is 12 residues. Germline CDR1 is SQVTM and CDR2 is ANQGSEA. As DNA, the CDR3 is TGCAGCGCAGCAGGGACAGAGGAGACCCAGTACTTC. Translation gives CSAAGTEETQYF.

This clonotype has a handful of counts. CDR3 sequence reads: CASSPRGQGLVSPLHF. CDR3 in DNA: TGTGCCAGCAGCCCGAGAGGACAGGGCTTAGTATCACCCCTCCACTTT. V gene TRBV9 combines with J gene TRBJ1-6, with TRBD1 matching over 8 bases. V lost 4 bases and J lost 10; bases outside the gene matches: 13. The CDR3 covers 16 residues. The V gene's germline CDR1 is SGDLS and CDR2 YYNGEE. The whole variable domain, filled in from reference TRBV9 and TRBJ1-6, reads DSGVTQTPKHLITATGQRVTLRCSPRSGDLSVYWYQQSLDQGLQFLIQYYNGEERAKGNILERFSAQQFPDLHSELNLSSLELGDSALYFCASSPRGQGLVSPLHFGNGTRLTVT.

This clonotype came up many times. The chain recombines TRBV12-3 or TRBV12-4 with TRBJ1-1; D is undetermined. The CDR3 is 13 amino acids. V gave up 2 bases and J gave up 1 base, with 5 bases separating them. CDR3 sequence reads: CASSLTANTEAFF. The DNA of the CDR3 is TGTGCCAGCAGTTTAACGGCGAACACTGAAGCTTTCTTT.

The table lists this clonotype with many counts. J is TRBJ1-2 and V is TRBV20-1; D not resolved. V dropped 0 bases and J dropped 3 bases, with 11 bases sitting between them. CDR1 is DFQATT and CDR2 is SNEGSKA in the germline V gene (reference sequence). The CDR3 has 14 amino acids. CDR3 sequence: CSARETGLDYGYTF. CDR3 bases: TGCAGTGCTAGAGAGACCGGACTGGACTATGGCTACACCTTC.

This clonotype was counted only a few times. The J gene is TRBJ1-2, the V gene TRBV5-4, with 8 bases aligning to TRBD1. Germline V CDR1 and CDR2: SGHNT, YYREEE (reference sequence). The CDR3 runs 14 residues. The junction had 0 bases not matched to a gene; V was cut back by 0 bases and J by 2 bases. In DNA form, the CDR3 reads TGTGCCAGCAGCTTGGGGACAGGGAACTATGGCTACACCTTC. This translates into CASSLGTGNYGYTF.

The chain's CDR3 is CATQIMNTEAFF. In DNA, the CDR3 is TGTGCCACCCAGATTATGAACACTGAAGCTTTCTTT. The genes are TRBV12-3 or TRBV12-4 and TRBJ1-1; D unresolved. V dropped 10 bases and J dropped 0 bases, with 9 bases sitting between them. The length of the CDR3 is 12 residues.

The chain couples TRBV20-1 to TRBJ2-3; D may be TRBD1 or TRBD2 (5 bases each). The germline V gene encodes CDR1 DFQATT and CDR2 SNEGSKA (reference sequence). The V end lost 4 bases, the J end lost 2 bases, and 10 bases lay between the germline ends. The CDR3 spans 13 residues. CDR3 in DNA: TGCAGTGCTACGGGACGTTTCACAGATACGCAGTATTTT. Encoded protein: CSATGRFTDTQYF.

Turning to this clonotype: This may stem from a read error, because a much larger clone lies one nucleotide away. The chain uses TRBV5-5 and TRBJ2-3; D might be TRBD2 (5 bases). The germline V and J ends were trimmed by 2 bases and 6 bases, with 13 bases remaining between them. The germline gives CDR1 SGHKS, CDR2 YYEKEE (reference sequence). This CDR3 has 14 residues. The CDR3 nucleotides read TGTGCCAGCAGCTTTATGGGGAGTGGGGATACGCAGTATTTT. Its translation is CASSFMGSGDTQYF. Full variable domain (rest looked up from reference TRBV5-5 and TRBJ2-3): DAGVTQSPTHLIKTRGQQVTLRCSPISGHKSVSWYQQVLGQGPQFIFQYYEKEERGRGNFPDRFSARQFPNYSSELNVNALLLGDSALYLCASSFMGSGDTQYFGPGTRLTVL.

The chain employs TRBV5-1 and TRBJ2-2, with a possible D match to TRBD2 (6 bases). The CDR3 loop spans 14 amino acids. V was shortened by 7 bases and J by 7 bases, with 17 bases between the two germline ends. Germline V gene sequence: CDR1 SGHRS, CDR2 YFSETQ. DNA of the CDR3: TGCGCCAGCGCCCTGATAGCCGGGGGCGGGGAGCTGTTTTTT. Residues: CASALIAGGGELFF.

This clonotype was seen at least ten times. The chain joins TRBV27 to TRBJ2-2; D is ambiguous. CDR3 length equals 12 residues. The V end lost 3 bases, the J end lost 6 bases, and 5 bases lay between the germline ends. Germline assignment: CDR1 MNHEY and CDR2 SMNVEV (reference sequence). The CDR3 here is CASSFEPGELFF. The CDR3 DNA reads as TGTGCCAGCAGTTTCGAGCCCGGGGAGCTGTTTTTT.

This clonotype was picked up a small number of times. The chain couples TRBV11-3 to TRBJ2-7; 9 bases fit TRBD1. J gave up 4 bases and V 3 bases, and 10 bases lay outside the gene matches. CDR3 length: 16 amino acids. The germline gives CDR1 SGHNT, CDR2 YENEEA. CDR3 amino acids: CASSFPTGQGRYEQYV. CDR3 in DNA: TGTGCCAGCAGCTTCCCGACTGGACAGGGGAGGTACGAGCAGTACGTC.